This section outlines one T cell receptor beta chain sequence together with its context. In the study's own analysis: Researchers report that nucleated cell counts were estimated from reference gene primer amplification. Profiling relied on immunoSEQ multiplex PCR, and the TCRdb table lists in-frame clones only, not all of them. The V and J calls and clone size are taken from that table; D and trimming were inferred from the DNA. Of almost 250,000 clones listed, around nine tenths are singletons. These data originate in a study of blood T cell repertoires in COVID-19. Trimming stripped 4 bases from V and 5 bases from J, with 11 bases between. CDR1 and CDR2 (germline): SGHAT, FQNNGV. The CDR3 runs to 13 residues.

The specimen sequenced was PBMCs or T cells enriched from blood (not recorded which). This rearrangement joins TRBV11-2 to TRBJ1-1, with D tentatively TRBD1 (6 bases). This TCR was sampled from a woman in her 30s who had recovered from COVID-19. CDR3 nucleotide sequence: TGTGCCAGCAGCTCCTCAGGGGTTACTGAAGCTTTCTTT. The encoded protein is CASSSSGVTEAFF.